These 30 T cell receptor beta chains were all obtained from the same sample, sequenced in a study of human T cells and chemical hapten exposure. The total RNA was obtained from whole blood that was not fractionated. Via MiXCR, TCRdb re-called the 5' RACE reads, giving one row per CDR3 protein. The sample has 110,000 or so distinct CDR3 sequences, 15% to 20% seen once. Receptors originate from a human donor in good health.

V usage is TRBV30 and J usage is TRBJ1-5, with a weak D call TRBD1 (6 bases). The CDR3 is made up of 15 amino acids. The V end lost 0 bases, the J end lost 1 base, and 10 bases lay between the germline ends. CDR1 is GTSNPN and CDR2 is SVGIG in the germline V gene (reference sequence). The CDR3 DNA reads TGTGCCTGGAGTGTACAGGGCGGAAGCAATCAGCCCCAGCATTTT. Translation: CAWSVQGGSNQPQHF. Full variable domain (remainder filled in from reference TRBV30 and TRBJ1-5): SQTIHQWPATLVQPVGSPLSLECTVEGTSNPNLYWYRQAAGRGLQLLFYSVGIGQISSEVPQNLSASRPQDRQFILSSKKLLLSDSGFYLCAWSVQGGSNQPQHFGDGTRLSIL.

V usage is TRBV28 and J usage is TRBJ2-5; D is unresolved. Germline V CDR1 and CDR2: MDHEN, SYDVKM. The ends were cut back, 6 bases at V and 0 bases at J, with 14 bases in the middle. The CDR3 runs 15 residues. The CDR3 sequence is CASRFRLLYQETQYF. As DNA, the CDR3 is TGTGCCAGCAGGTTTCGGCTTCTGTACCAAGAGACCCAGTACTTC.

The chain joins TRBV6-6 to TRBJ1-4, with 10 bases that match TRBD1. There are 14 residues in the CDR3. The germline V gene has CDR1 MNHNY and CDR2 SVGAGI (reference sequence). V shed 5 bases and J 8 bases; nucleotides not matched to a gene: 5. DNA of the CDR3: TGTGCCAGCAGTCGGGACAGGGGTAGAGAAAAACTGTTTTTT. Protein product: CASSRDRGREKLFF.

The sample holds a few counts of this clonotype. The V gene is TRBV12-3 or TRBV12-4, the J gene TRBJ1-3; the D gene is possibly TRBD1 (6 bases). Trimming pared 6 bases from V and 2 bases from J, leaving 11 bases between. The CDR3 has 14 amino acids. CDR3 region: CASSPRGAGNTIYF. In DNA form, the CDR3 reads TGTGCCAGCAGCCCTAGGGGGGCTGGAAACACCATATATTTT.

This clonotype was observed a few times. The chain employs TRBV5-1 and TRBJ2-3, with D possibly TRBD2 on 6 matching bases. V dropped 0 bases and J dropped 3 bases, with 11 bases sitting between them. CDR3 length: 15 amino acids. From germline, CDR1 is SGHRS and CDR2 YFSETQ. DNA of the CDR3: TGCGCCAGCAGCTTGGTGGTGACTAGTACAGATACGCAGTATTTT. Translated: CASSLVVTSTDTQYF.

The chain joins TRBV6-1 to TRBJ2-7; TRBD1 agrees at 10 bases. The CDR3 spans 12 residues. After removal of 7 bases from V and 6 bases from J, the junction contained 3 bases not matched to a gene. The germline gives CDR1 MNHNS, CDR2 SASEGT. The CDR3 loop reads CASTRDRGEQYF. CDR3 nucleotides: TGTGCCAGCACCAGGGACAGGGGCGAGCAGTACTTC.

The chain employs TRBV20-1 and TRBJ2-7; D not certain. Trimming cost V 6 bases and J 5 bases, with 11 bases left between them. Germline CDR1 reads DFQATT; CDR2 reads SNEGSKA (reference sequence). CDR3 length: 11 amino acids. The CDR3 here is CSAFEYHEQYF. The DNA for the CDR3 is TGCAGTGCCTTCGAGTATCACGAGCAGTACTTC.

This chain joins TRBV4-2 and TRBJ1-2; D possibly corresponds to TRBD1 (6 bases). Germline V gene data show CDR1 as LGHNA and CDR2 as YNFKEQ. Trimming took off 2 bases at V and 7 bases at J, with 20 bases between the two ends. This CDR3 has 16 amino acids. The CDR3 region is CASSQKATGFVVGYTF. The CDR3 nucleotides read TGTGCCAGCAGCCAAAAGGCGACAGGATTTGTCGTTGGCTACACCTTC.

The table lists this clonotype with a few counts. The V and J genes are TRBV7-9 and TRBJ2-5; a possible D gene is TRBD2 (6 bases). Germline V gene sequence: CDR1 SEHNR, CDR2 FQNEAQ (reference sequence). Trimming stripped 7 bases from V and 5 bases from J, with 23 bases between. CDR3 length equals 16 residues. The CDR3 DNA reads as TGTGCCAGCATCTTCCAGGCCGGGATTCGGGGGGAGACCCAGTACTTC. It is translated as CASIFQAGIRGETQYF.

This clonotype was seen many times. The rearrangement links TRBV5-1 to TRBJ2-7, with 8 bases that match TRBD1. The length of the CDR3 is 15 residues. The germline gives CDR1 SGHRS, CDR2 YFSETQ. V dropped 2 bases and J dropped 0; count of bases not matched to a gene: 4. The CDR3 spells CASSFGTGNSYEQYF. CDR3 nucleotides: TGCGCCAGCAGCTTTGGGACAGGTAACTCCTACGAGCAGTACTTC.

This sequence joins TRBV27 and TRBJ2-1; D is unresolved. The ends were cut back, 5 bases at V and 2 bases at J, with 19 bases in the middle. CDR1 and CDR2 (germline): MNHEY, SMNVEV (reference sequence). CDR3 size: 17 residues. DNA for the CDR3: TGTGCCAGCAGTCCGTCCTTCGCGACCCGTCCCTACAATGAGCAGTTCTTC. Translating it yields CASSPSFATRPYNEQFF.

This clonotype was seen only a few times. The chain is built from TRBV4-1 and TRBJ1-6; the D gene is possibly TRBD1 (6 bases). Germline CDR1 MGHRA, CDR2 YSYEKL. CDR3 size: 14 residues. The V and J ends lost 0 bases and 10 bases respectively, with 10 bases between them. CDR3 DNA: TGCGCCAGCAGCCAAGAGAGGGGGGGCTCACCCCTCCACTTT. Amino acid sequence: CASSQERGGSPLHF.

The genes are TRBV2 and TRBJ1-1; no firm D call. Germline CDR1 SNHLY, CDR2 FYNNEI. Between the trimmed V and J ends, which lost 8 bases and 11 bases, there was a span of 24 bases. CDR3 length equals 14 residues. The CDR3 DNA reads as TGTGCCAGCTGGAGAAATGGTCCAGGAGTCGACGCTTTCTTT. Amino acids: CASWRNGPGVDAFF.

V and J are TRBV6-1 and TRBJ2-7, with TRBD2 matching 14 bases. Germline trimming cut 7 bases from V and 2 bases from J; bases unmatched to any gene: 4. The V gene's germline CDR1 is MNHNS and CDR2 SASEGT. This CDR3 is 15 amino acids long. CDR3 loop: CASTGLAGGAYEQYF. The CDR3 coding sequence is TGTGCCAGCACCGGACTAGCGGGAGGCGCCTACGAGCAGTACTTC.

In its sample, this clonotype was seen many times. The V gene is TRBV12-3 or TRBV12-4, the J gene TRBJ1-4; D gene unclear. The V and J ends lost 5 bases and 2 bases respectively, with 12 bases between them. This CDR3 has 15 residues. CDR3 bases: TGTGCCAGCAGTCCTCCCTTGGGGACTAATGAAAAACTGTTTTTT. It specifies CASSPPLGTNEKLFF.

This clonotype has a count of ten or more. A read error may account for a junction end that differs from germline. V usage is TRBV5-6 and J usage is TRBJ2-3; D is undetermined. Germline lookup yields CDR1 SGHDT and CDR2 YYEEEE. There are 12 residues in the CDR3. The CDR3 loop reads CASSPGPDMQYF. CDR3 in DNA: TGTGCCAGCAGCCCGGGCCCAGATATGCAGTATTTT.

This clonotype has just a few counts. The V gene is TRBV20-1, the J gene TRBJ2-4; no definite D call. The V end was cut by 5 bases, the J end by 0 bases, with 8 bases between. The CDR3 sequence is 13 residues long. Per germline, CDR1 DFQATT and CDR2 SNEGSKA (reference sequence). CDR3 loop: CSAVILAKNIQYF. In nucleotides, the CDR3 is TGCAGTGCTGTAATTTTAGCCAAAAACATTCAGTACTTC.

This chain uses TRBV9 with TRBJ2-3, with TRBD2 matching 10 bases. The CDR3 has 23 amino acids. CDR1 and CDR2 (germline): SGDLS, YYNGEE. Trimming at V came to 1 base and at J to 0 bases, leaving 23 bases not matched to a gene. CDR3 sequence reads: CASSVPSSGRARKSQTSTDTQYF. DNA of the CDR3: TGTGCCAGCAGCGTACCGTCCAGCGGGAGGGCCCGGAAGTCCCAAACTAGCACAGATACGCAGTATTTT.

This CDR3 is CSARNKGTYNQPQHF. The CDR3 nucleotides read TGCAGTGCTAGAAACAAGGGGACTTACAATCAGCCCCAGCATTTT. This chain uses TRBV20-1 with TRBJ1-5, with a possible D match to TRBD1 (5 bases). Trimming pared 2 bases from V and 3 bases from J, leaving 14 bases between. CDR3 length equals 15 residues. The germline V gene encodes CDR1 DFQATT and CDR2 SNEGSKA (reference sequence).

J is TRBJ1-1 and V is TRBV12-5, with D unresolved. CDR3 length: 15 amino acids. Trimming pared 0 bases from V and 1 base from J, leaving 9 bases between. In germline, CDR1 is LGHNT, CDR2 FRNRAP. The CDR3 reads CASGLVLGENTEAFF. DNA of the CDR3: TGTGCTAGTGGTTTGGTATTAGGTGAGAACACTGAAGCTTTCTTT.

The chain links TRBV6-5 to TRBJ2-7; the D is unclear. This CDR3 spans 15 amino acids. Germline V gene data show CDR1 as MNHEY and CDR2 as SVGAGI. Trimming removed 6 bases at V and 6 bases at J, with 21 bases between. CDR3 loop: CASSADGGPIREQYF. The CDR3 DNA reads TGTGCCAGCAGCGCCGACGGCGGACCCATCCGCGAGCAGTACTTC.

The chain employs TRBV27 and TRBJ2-7, with D unclear. The CDR3 has 13 amino acids. Per the germline V gene, CDR1 is MNHEY and CDR2 is SMNVEV (reference sequence). The ends were cut back, 5 bases at V and 3 bases at J, with 11 bases in the middle. CDR3 loop: CASSPRTDYEQYF. The DNA of the CDR3 is TGTGCCAGCAGTCCCAGGACCGACTACGAGCAGTACTTC.

The chain combines TRBV12-3 or TRBV12-4 with TRBJ1-1; D uncertain. The V end was cut by 4 bases, the J end by 7 bases, with 13 bases between. The CDR3 sequence is 13 residues long. For the CDR3, the DNA is TGTGCCAGCAGTTCTCCTGTGTCAGGTGAAGCTTTCTTT. This gives the protein CASSSPVSGEAFF.

This clonotype has just a few counts. V usage is TRBV4-2 and J usage is TRBJ2-7, with TRBD1 matching 8 bases. Trimming removed 2 bases from V and 2 bases from J; junction bases left unmatched: 5. Germline-derived CDR1 and CDR2 are LGHNA and YNFKEQ. This CDR3 contains 15 residues. DNA for the CDR3: TGTGCCAGCAGCCAATCGGGGACAGGAACCTACGAGCAGTACTTC. This sequence encodes CASSQSGTGTYEQYF.

This clonotype has just a few counts. The chain joins TRBV5-1 to TRBJ2-1; 7 bases are shared with TRBD2. V lost 3 bases, J lost 8 bases, and 8 bases stayed unmatched. The germline V gene has CDR1 SGHRS and CDR2 YFSETQ. This CDR3 has 14 residues. Here the CDR3 DNA reads TGCGCCAGCAGCTGGGCAGGGAGGGTGGATGAGCAGTTCTTC. This codes for CASSWAGRVDEQFF.

This rearrangement joins TRBV3-1 to TRBJ1-1; D remains ambiguous. Trimming stripped 3 bases from V and 11 bases from J, with 13 bases between. This CDR3 is 12 amino acids long. CDR1 is LGHDT, CDR2 YNNKEL, per germline (reference sequence). CDR3 residues: CASSHNPGTAFF. CDR3 in DNA: TGTGCCAGCAGCCATAACCCCGGAACCGCTTTCTTT. Supplemented by reference TRBV3-1 and TRBJ1-1, the full variable domain reads DTAVSQTPKYLVTQMGNDKSIKCEQNLGHDTMYWYKQDSKKFLKIMFSYNNKELIINETVPNRFSPKSPDKAHLNLHINSLELGDSAVYFCASSHNPGTAFFGQGTRLTVV.

The rearrangement joins TRBV15 to TRBJ2-1; 11 nucleotides line up with TRBD2. Germline V gene sequence: CDR1 LNHNV, CDR2 YYDKDF (reference sequence). The CDR3 is made up of 16 amino acids. V lost 5 bases, J lost 4 bases, and 7 bases stayed unmatched. CDR3 loop: CATSPRTSGYYNEQFF. Written as DNA, the CDR3 is TGTGCCACCAGCCCCCGGACTAGCGGGTATTACAATGAGCAGTTCTTC. The full variable domain, completed using reference TRBV15 and TRBJ2-1, is DAMVIQNPRYQVTQFGKPVTLSCSQTLNHNVMYWYQQKSSQAPKLLFHYYDKDFNNEADTPDNFQSRRPNTSFCFLDIRSPGLGDTAMYLCATSPRTSGYYNEQFFGPGTRLTVL.

The CDR3: CASGQLSTEAFF. CDR3 coding DNA: TGTGCCAGCGGACAGCTAAGCACTGAAGCTTTCTTT. The J gene is TRBJ1-1, the V gene TRBV28, with D possibly being TRBD1 (6 bases). CDR3 length equals 12 residues. Germline CDR1 and CDR2: MDHEN and SYDVKM. Trimming left V 8 bases short and J 4 bases short, with 11 bases between.

The chain uses TRBV2 and TRBJ1-1, with D maybe TRBD1 (5 bases). The germline V gene encodes CDR1 SNHLY and CDR2 FYNNEI. Trimming left V 3 bases short and J 5 bases short, with 10 bases between. The CDR3 has 13 residues. The CDR3 sequence is CASSEARVTEAFF. CDR3 DNA sequence: TGTGCCAGCAGTGAGGCCAGGGTGACTGAAGCTTTCTTT. The entire variable domain, with the rest obtained from reference TRBV2 and TRBJ1-1, is as follows: EPEVTQTPSHQVTQMGQEVILRCVPISNHLYFYWYRQILGQKVEFLVSFYNNEISEKSEIFDDQFSVERPDGSNFTLKIRSTKLEDSAMYFCASSEARVTEAFFGQGTRLTVV.

This clonotype appeared a few times. This chain connects TRBV2 to TRBJ1-1, with 10 bases fitting TRBD1. Germline loops: CDR1 SNHLY, CDR2 FYNNEI. The CDR3 loop spans 16 amino acids. J lost 0 bases, V lost 4 bases, and 5 bases had no gene match. CDR3 bases: TGTGCCAGCAGTGTAAGACAGGGGGCCCTGAACACTGAAGCTTTCTTT. Amino acid sequence: CASSVRQGALNTEAFF.